The rows below give T cell receptor beta chains drawn from one sample of a study of spatial heterogeneity in lung cancer. TCRdb itself ran the 5' RACE reads through MiXCR, one entry per CDR3 protein. The sample yields approximately 44,000 distinct CDR3 sequences, roughly 15% seen once. Sample: PBMCs, taken at surgery. These receptors were taken from a male donor with early-stage non-small cell lung cancer. Both conserved end residues are part of each CDR3. The D gene is left open where the match is weak. Clone size is given for some rows only: seen once, a few or many times, or a class if the clone is expanded.

J,D,V,size,DNA,CDR3
TRBJ1-5,NA,TRBV11-2,NA,TGTGCCAGCAGCGTTACTAGGGACCCCAATCAGCCCCAGCATTTT,CASSVTRDPNQPQHF
TRBJ2-7,NA,TRBV6-5,many,TGTGCCAGCAGTTACTCGGACCCTACCTACGAGCAGTACTTC,CASSYSDPTYEQYF
TRBJ2-3,NA,TRBV7-9,many,TGTGCCAGCAGCTACCAGGGGCCTAAGTCCACAGATACGCAGTATTTT,CASSYQGPKSTDTQYF
TRBJ2-1,TRBD2,TRBV6-4,many,TGTGCCAGCAGTCCAACAGCGGGGGGAGTCTACAATGAGCAGTTCTTC,CASSPTAGGVYNEQFF
TRBJ2-3,NA,TRBV20-1,NA,TGCAGTGCTATCTTTGCTAGTTCTAGCACAGATACGCAGTATTTT,CSAIFASSSTDTQYF
TRBJ2-5,TRBD1,TRBV7-3,few,TGTGCCAGCAGCCAGGGGACAGCCCAAGAGACCCAGTACTTC,CASSQGTAQETQYF
TRBJ2-3,NA,TRBV24-1,few,TGTGCCACCAGTGATTTGGAGGGGGGGTCAGATACGCAGTATTTT,CATSDLEGGSDTQYF
TRBJ2-7,TRBD1,TRBV9,many,TGTGCCAGCAGCGTAGGGGGTCAGGGACAGATCTACGAGCAGTACTTC,CASSVGGQGQIYEQYF
TRBJ2-3,NA,TRBV5-1,many,TGCGCCAGCAGCGTGCAGGTTTCAACAGATACGCAGTATTTT,CASSVQVSTDTQYF
TRBJ1-6,NA,TRBV12-3/TRBV12-4,few,TGTGCCAGCAGTTCGTTCGGGGATTCACCCCTCCACTTT,CASSSFGDSPLHF
TRBJ2-1,TRBD1,TRBV20-1,many,TGCAGTGCTACCGGACAGGTCGTCCGGGATGAGCAGTTCTTC,CSATGQVVRDEQFF
TRBJ2-2,NA,TRBV27,NA,TGTGCCAGCAGTTTAAACTTCAACACCGGGGAGCTGTTTTTT,CASSLNFNTGELFF
TRBJ2-2,NA,TRBV6-2/TRBV6-3,NA,TGTGCCAGCAGTTACAGACCCGGTACGGAGGGCCGGGAGCTGTTTTTT,CASSYRPGTEGRELFF
TRBJ1-1,NA,TRBV29-1,NA,TGCAGCGTCCCCGGACACGAAAACACTGAAGCTTTCTTT,CSVPGHENTEAFF
TRBJ2-7,TRBD1,TRBV29-1,NA,TGCAGCGTAGCCGGGACAGGGGGTAGCGAGCAGTACTTC,CSVAGTGGSEQYF
TRBJ2-3,NA,TRBV12-2,few,TGTGCAAGTCGCATAAGGTTAGCGGGGTCAGATACGCAGTATTTT,CASRIRLAGSDTQYF
TRBJ2-5,TRBD1,TRBV20-1,few,TGCAGTGCTAGAGCTCCGGGACAGCAAGAGACCCAGTACTTC,CSARAPGQQETQYF
TRBJ2-5,TRBD1,TRBV5-1,few,TGCGCCAGCAGCCGGGGACAGGCGGTTCAAGAGACCCAGTACTTC,CASSRGQAVQETQYF
TRBJ1-4,NA,TRBV7-8,NA,TGTGCCAGCAGCCCGAATATACCTTGGGGGGTCGATGAAAAACTGTTTTTT,CASSPNIPWGVDEKLFF
TRBJ2-7,NA,TRBV27,few,TGTGCCAGCAGTTTTAAATGGGCATACGAGCAGTACTTC,CASSFKWAYEQYF
TRBJ1-1,NA,TRBV5-1,NA,TGCGCCAGCAGCTTGGACGGTGTGAACACTGAAGCTTTCTTT,CASSLDGVNTEAFF
TRBJ1-6,NA,TRBV5-1,many,TGCGCCAGCAGTCCCGGGACATGGGATTCACCCCTCCACTTT,CASSPGTWDSPLHF
TRBJ2-1,NA,TRBV20-1,few,TGCAGTCCTTGGGGTTACAATGAGCAGTTCTTC,CSPWGYNEQFF
TRBJ2-5,TRBD2,TRBV6-2/TRBV6-3,many,TGTGCCAGCAGTTTCGGACTAGCGGGAACAGAGACCCAGTACTTC,CASSFGLAGTETQYF
TRBJ2-4,TRBD2,TRBV10-2,NA,TGCGCCAGCAGTGAGATGGGAGGGAACATTCAGTACTTC,CASSEMGGNIQYF
TRBJ2-7,TRBD1,TRBV29-1,few,TGCAGCGTTCTCGCGACAGGGTGGTACGAGCAGTACTTC,CSVLATGWYEQYF
TRBJ2-5,TRBD2,TRBV4-2,few,TGTGCCAGCAGCCAAGGGGCAACTAGCGGGGCCCAAGAGACCCAGTACTTC,CASSQGATSGAQETQYF
TRBJ2-5,NA,TRBV4-2,NA,TGTGCCAGCAGCGGGAGTTCACAAGAGACCCAGTACTTC,CASSGSSQETQYF